This T cell receptor beta chain was recovered during a study of tumor-infiltrating lymphocytes in primary liver carcinoma. Study context: Subjects presented with primary liver carcinoma managed by surgical resection.

TCR beta cDNA came from roughly 0.45 ug total RNA, primed with a constant-region primer. Sequencing libraries for TCR beta derived from three nested multiplex PCR rounds that used slightly modified ARM-PCR. A single record per CDR3 protein comes from TCRdb applying MiXCR to the multiplex PCR reads. Of about 180,000 distinct CDR3 sequences listed, around 60% are singletons. Unsorted whole blood yielded blood RNA, and germline DNA was extracted as well. Among the patients, all had chronic HBV infection and none had been treated. This clonotype was counted a few times. Sequencing input: peripheral blood. This clonotype originated in a middle-aged man with primary liver carcinoma and hepatitis B virus infection.

CDR3 nucleotides: TGTGCCAGCAGTTCCCCTCCCGTCTACGAGCAGTACTTC. Encoded protein: CASSSPPVYEQYF. This rearrangement joins TRBV6-2 or TRBV6-3 to TRBJ2-7; no definite D call. V gave up 4 bases and J gave up 3 bases, with 10 bases separating them. This CDR3 has 13 amino acids. Germline values: CDR1 MNHEY, CDR2 SVGEGT.